Below are 18 T cell receptor beta chains sequenced from a single sample in a study of regulatory T cells in long-lasting Graves disease (TCRdb year 2021). According to the study, the label for this sample's time point signals: persistent/refractory GD, antithyroid drugs over 5 years with positive TRAb. For both TCR sequencing and RNA sequencing, RNA was extracted from PBMCs in TRIzol. The library was produced with multiplex PCR. Sequencing relied on an Illumina HiSeq 4000. CDR3 regions were amplified by Arm-PCR with iRepertoire HTBI primers to construct TCR beta libraries. TCRdb took the public reads, trimmed them with fastp at Q25, ran MiXCR for clone calling and kept in-frame beta chains. Rows matching on CDR3 protein sequence are summarized as one entry with the most common DNA and genes. Present in this sample are around 400,000 distinct CDR3 sequences, about a quarter of which were seen just once. Approximately 25% of the sample is taken by the ten largest.

The sequences come from peripheral blood mononuclear cells (PBMCs), collected when the disease was refractory, from a patient treated with antithyroid drugs. These receptors all stem from a female donor with Graves disease.

This clonotype came up once. The rearrangement links TRBV28 to TRBJ2-1; D might be TRBD1 or TRBD2, each matching 5 bases. Between the trimmed V and J ends, which lost 6 bases and 2 bases, there was a span of 14 bases. The CDR3 length is 15 residues. Per the germline V gene, CDR1 is MDHEN and CDR2 is SYDVKM. The CDR3, as DNA: TGTGCCAGCAGCCTTCCCGGGACCGCCTACAATGAGCAGTTCTTC. Translation gives CASSLPGTAYNEQFF.

V usage is TRBV5-8 and J usage is TRBJ1-2; 7 positions agree with TRBD1. V was pared by 4 bases and J by 13 bases, with 13 bases of the junction left unmatched. The CDR3 totals 13 residues. In germline, CDR1 is SGHTS, CDR2 YDEGEE. CDR3 DNA: TGTGCCAGCAGCAAACGACCCGGACAGGCTGTCACCTTC. The encoded protein is CASSKRPGQAVTF.

This clonotype was seen repeatedly, ten times or more. V is TRBV28 and J is TRBJ2-6; tentative D call: TRBD1 (6 bases). The CDR3 totals 14 residues. Germline values: CDR1 MDHEN, CDR2 SYDVKM. V lost 6 bases, J lost 4 bases, and 10 bases lay in between. The DNA for the CDR3 is TGTGCCAGCAGGCAGGGGTGGGGGGCCAACGTCCTGACTTTC. This sequence encodes CASRQGWGANVLTF. Full variable domain (remainder filled in from reference TRBV28 and TRBJ2-6): DVKVTQSSRYLVKRTGEKVFLECVQDMDHENMFWYRQDPGLGLRLIYFSYDVKMKEKGDIPEGYSVSREKKERFSLILESASTNQTSMYLCASRQGWGANVLTFGAGSRLTVL.

In the case of this clonotype: A read error may be the cause here, since a much bigger clone is one base away. The J gene is TRBJ2-5, the V gene TRBV7-8; D might be TRBD1 or TRBD2, each matching 5 bases. Deletions cut 1 base from V and 10 bases from J, with 7 bases between. The V gene's germline CDR1 is SGHVS and CDR2 FQNEAQ. The CDR3 loop spans 11 amino acids. The CDR3 loop is CASSLGGNQYF. For the CDR3, the DNA is TGTGCCAGCAGCTTAGGGGGGAACCAGTACTTC.

This clonotype was seen more than once but under ten times. The gene calls are TRBV19 and TRBJ1-1; no definite D call. This CDR3 comprises 14 residues. CDR1 and CDR2 (germline): LNHDA, SQIVND (reference sequence). Trimming left V 3 bases short and J 1 base short, with 9 bases between. DNA for the CDR3: TGTGCCAGTAGTATTAGGCGGGAGAACACTGAAGCTTTCTTT. It codes for CASSIRRENTEAFF.

As for this clonotype: A read error may produce the germline difference seen at one junction end. The chain uses TRBV3-1 and TRBJ2-7; D may match TRBD1 or TRBD2 (5 bases each). CDR1 is LGHDT, CDR2 YNNKEL, per germline (reference sequence). The CDR3 loop spans 19 amino acids. The CDR3 protein is CASSQDSGEGRIDSYGQYF. CDR3 nucleotide sequence: TGTGCCAGCAGCCAAGATTCAGGTGAGGGGCGGATTGACTCCTACGGGCAGTACTTC.

The sample holds many counts of this clonotype. The genes are TRBV7-2 and TRBJ2-7; 14 positions agree with TRBD2. This CDR3 is 16 amino acids long. V was pared by 6 bases and J by 6 bases, with 10 bases of the junction left unmatched. Germline loops: CDR1 SGHTA, CDR2 FQGNSA. DNA for the CDR3: TGTGCCAGCAGTCCGGGACTAGCGGGAGCTTTGGGCGAGCAGTACTTC. This codes for CASSPGLAGALGEQYF. The full variable domain, in which reference TRBV7-2 and TRBJ2-7 provide the parts outside the CDR3, is GAGVSQSPSNKVTEKGKDVELRCDPISGHTALYWYRQSLGQGLEFLIYFQGNSAPDKSGLPSDRFSAERTGGSVSTLTIQRTQQEDSAVYLCASSPGLAGALGEQYFGPGTRLTVT.

This clonotype was observed many times. V usage is TRBV20-1 and J usage is TRBJ2-7; D perhaps matches TRBD2 (5 bases). Deletions cut 1 base from V and 2 bases from J, with 9 bases between. This CDR3 region has 13 residues. Per germline, CDR1 DFQATT and CDR2 SNEGSKA (reference sequence). The CDR3 is CSARVSGAYEQYF. CDR3 nucleotide sequence: TGCAGTGCTAGAGTCAGCGGCGCCTACGAGCAGTACTTC.

As to this clonotype: This may arise from a read error, as a much more abundant clone is one base away. The rearrangement joins TRBV6-2 or TRBV6-3 to TRBJ2-7; 9 nucleotides align to TRBD1. From germline, CDR1 is MNHEY and CDR2 SVGEGT. The V segment lost 6 bases and the J segment 3 bases; nucleotides outside the gene matches: 12. This CDR3 comprises 16 residues. The CDR3 DNA reads as TGTGCCAGCAGCCCCGGACAGGGGACCTCTTTCTACGAGCAGTACTTC. Translation gives CASSPGQGTSFYEQYF.

This chain uses TRBV20-1 with TRBJ1-5; TRBD1 might be the D (6 bases). V was shortened by 6 bases and J by 5 bases, with 14 bases between the two germline ends. Germline V gene lookup returns CDR1 DFQATT and CDR2 SNEGSKA (reference sequence). The CDR3 loop spans 13 amino acids. The CDR3 region is CSASRGVDQPQHF. CDR3 coding DNA: TGCAGTGCCAGCAGGGGAGTCGATCAGCCCCAGCATTTT.

The chain uses TRBV20-1 and TRBJ2-5; TRBD2 matches at 7 bases. Germline-derived CDR1 and CDR2 are DFQATT and SNEGSKA (reference sequence). This CDR3 is 16 amino acids long. Trimming cost V 0 bases and J 3 bases; bases outside gene matches: 10. CDR3 DNA: TGCAGTGCTAGAGACGCACTAGCAGCGGGAAAAGAGACCCAGTACTTC. Its translation is CSARDALAAGKETQYF.

V gene TRBV20-1 combines with J gene TRBJ2-1, with a weak D call TRBD2 (6 bases). The CDR3 totals 14 residues. V lost 7 bases, J lost 2 bases, and 15 bases lay in between. Germline V gene sequence: CDR1 DFQATT, CDR2 SNEGSKA (reference sequence). The CDR3 reads CSDDGSLTYNEQFF. The CDR3 bases are TGCAGTGACGACGGGAGTTTAACCTACAATGAGCAGTTCTTC.

This chain uses TRBV5-1 with TRBJ1-2; D is ambiguous. Germline V CDR1 and CDR2: SGHRS, YFSETQ. The germline V and J ends were trimmed by 5 bases and 6 bases, with 14 bases remaining between them. The CDR3 spans 13 residues. The CDR3 reads CASRREGGDGYTF. The CDR3 DNA reads TGCGCCAGCAGGAGGGAGGGTGGCGATGGCTACACCTTC. Combining the CDR3 with reference TRBV5-1 and TRBJ1-2 gives the whole variable domain KAGVTQTPRYLIKTRGQQVTLSCSPISGHRSVSWYQQTPGQGLQFLFEYFSETQRNKGNFPGRFSGRQFSNSRSEMNVSTLELGDSALYLCASRREGGDGYTFGSGTRLTVV.

This clonotype was seen at least ten times. This chain links TRBV29-1 with TRBJ1-1; 7 bases map to TRBD1. The CDR3 length is 12 residues. In germline, CDR1 is SQVTM, CDR2 ANQGSEA. Germline trimming cut 7 bases from V and 4 bases from J; bases unmatched to any gene: 6. The CDR3, as DNA: TGCAGCGCTACCGACAGGGCCACTGAAGCTTTCTTT. This encodes CSATDRATEAFF.

This clonotype appeared many times. V is TRBV7-8 and J is TRBJ2-7; possibly TRBD1 for D (6 bases). This CDR3 spans 16 amino acids. CDR1 is SGHVS and CDR2 is FQNEAQ in the germline V gene. Trimming left V 4 bases short and J 1 base short, with 17 bases between. In nucleotides, the CDR3 is TGTGCCAGCAGCTCACAAACTAAGACAGGTTCCTACGAGCAGTACTTC. Amino acid sequence: CASSSQTKTGSYEQYF.

The V gene is TRBV9, the J gene TRBJ2-3, with 8 bases fitting TRBD2. With 0 bases clipped from V and 4 bases from J, the junction kept 4 bases outside the gene matches. The CDR3 runs 15 residues. The germline V gene has CDR1 SGDLS and CDR2 YYNGEE. This CDR3 is CASSVAGGWADTQYF. Here the CDR3 DNA reads TGTGCCAGCAGCGTAGCGGGGGGGTGGGCAGATACGCAGTATTTT.

The chain links TRBV6-1 to TRBJ2-7; unclear D gene. V dropped 7 bases and J dropped 1 base, with 14 bases sitting between them. The CDR3 has 14 residues. Germline V lookup: CDR1 MNHNS, CDR2 SASEGT. CDR3 region: CASTQQTVSYEQYF. In DNA, the CDR3 is TGTGCCAGCACCCAACAAACAGTTTCCTACGAGCAGTACTTC.

This clonotype was counted many times. The genes are TRBV20-1 and TRBJ1-1, with D possibly matching TRBD1 (5 bases). Germline V gene sequence: CDR1 DFQATT, CDR2 SNEGSKA (reference sequence). Trimming removed 5 bases from V and 3 bases from J, with 19 bases in between. The CDR3 has 15 residues. The CDR3 nucleotides read TGCAGTGCTCCGAGAGAGCCTGACAGACACACTGAAGCTTTCTTT. Amino acid sequence: CSAPREPDRHTEAFF.